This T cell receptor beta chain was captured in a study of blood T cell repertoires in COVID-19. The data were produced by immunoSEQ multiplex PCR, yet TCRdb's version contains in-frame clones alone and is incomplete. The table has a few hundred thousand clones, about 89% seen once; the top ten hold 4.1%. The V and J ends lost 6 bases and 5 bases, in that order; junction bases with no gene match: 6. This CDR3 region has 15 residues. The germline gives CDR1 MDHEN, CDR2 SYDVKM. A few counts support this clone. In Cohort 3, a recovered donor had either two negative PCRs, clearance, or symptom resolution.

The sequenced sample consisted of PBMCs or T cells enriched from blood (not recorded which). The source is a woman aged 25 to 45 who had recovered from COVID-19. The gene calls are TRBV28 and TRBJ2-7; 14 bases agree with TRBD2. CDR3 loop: CASREGLAGGHEQYF. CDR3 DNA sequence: TGTGCCAGCAGGGAAGGACTAGCGGGAGGCCACGAGCAGTACTTC.